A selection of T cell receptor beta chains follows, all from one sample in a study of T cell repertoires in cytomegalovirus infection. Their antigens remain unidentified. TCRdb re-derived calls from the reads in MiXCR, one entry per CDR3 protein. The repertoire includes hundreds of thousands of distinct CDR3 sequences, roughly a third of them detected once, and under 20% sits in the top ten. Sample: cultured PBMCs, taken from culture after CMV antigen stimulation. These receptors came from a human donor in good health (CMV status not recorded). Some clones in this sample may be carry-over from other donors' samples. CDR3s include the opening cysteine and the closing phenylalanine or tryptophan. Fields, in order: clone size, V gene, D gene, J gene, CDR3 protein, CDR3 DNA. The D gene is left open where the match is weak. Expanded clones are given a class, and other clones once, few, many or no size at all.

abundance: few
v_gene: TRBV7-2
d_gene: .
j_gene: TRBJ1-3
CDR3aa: CASSLAPAGAGNTIYF
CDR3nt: TGTGCCAGCAGCTTAGCGCCGGCAGGGGCCGGAAACACCATATATTTT

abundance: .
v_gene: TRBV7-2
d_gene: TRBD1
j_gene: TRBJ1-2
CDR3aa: CASSPQWGATGVYGYTF
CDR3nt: TGTGCCAGCAGCCCTCAGTGGGGGGCGACAGGGGTATATGGCTACACCTTC

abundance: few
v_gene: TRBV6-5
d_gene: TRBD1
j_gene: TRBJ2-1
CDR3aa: CASSDPDRVRNEQFF
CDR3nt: TGTGCCAGCTCAGACCCGGACAGGGTGCGCAATGAGCAGTTCTTC

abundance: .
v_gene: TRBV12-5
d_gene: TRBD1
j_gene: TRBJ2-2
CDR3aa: CASGFRTGDRDTGELFF
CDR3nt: TGTGCTAGTGGTTTCCGGACAGGGGACCGGGACACCGGGGAGCTGTTTTTT

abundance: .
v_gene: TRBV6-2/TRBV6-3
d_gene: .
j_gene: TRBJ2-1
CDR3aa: CASSYPKPGTGHNEQFF
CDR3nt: TGTGCCAGCAGTTACCCTAAACCTGGAACAGGACATAATGAGCAGTTCTTC

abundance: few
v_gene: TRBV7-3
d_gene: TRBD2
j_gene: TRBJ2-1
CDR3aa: CASSLMGRREGEQFF
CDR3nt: TGTGCCAGCAGCTTAATGGGGCGGCGGGAGGGCGAGCAGTTCTTC

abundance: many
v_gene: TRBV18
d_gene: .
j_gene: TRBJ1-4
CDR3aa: CASSPDGDHQGGKLFF
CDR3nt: TGTGCCAGCTCACCCGACGGGGACCACCAAGGGGGAAAACTGTTTTTT

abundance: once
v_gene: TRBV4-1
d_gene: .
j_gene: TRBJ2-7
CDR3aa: CASSPRQVNSYEQYF
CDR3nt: TGCGCCAGCAGCCCCCGACAGGTAAACAGCTACGAGCAGTACTTC

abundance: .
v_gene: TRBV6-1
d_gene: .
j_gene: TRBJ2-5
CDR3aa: CASSRARRETQYF
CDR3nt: TGTGCCAGCAGCAGGGCCAGGCGAGAGACCCAGTACTTC

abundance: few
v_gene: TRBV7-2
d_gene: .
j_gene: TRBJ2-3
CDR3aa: CASSLGIAGLLDGPGTQYF
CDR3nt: TGTGCCAGCAGCTTAGGCATTGCGGGACTCCTTGATGGGCCCGGTACGCAGTATTTT

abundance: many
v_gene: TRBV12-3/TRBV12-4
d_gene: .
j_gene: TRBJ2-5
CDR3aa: CASSFFGTPQETQYF
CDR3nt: TGTGCCAGCAGTTTTTTCGGGACACCCCAAGAGACCCAGTACTTC

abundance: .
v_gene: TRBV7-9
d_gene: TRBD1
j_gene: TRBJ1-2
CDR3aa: CASSKDRGLPNYGYTF
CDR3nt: TGTGCCAGCAGCAAGGACAGGGGGCTCCCTAACTATGGCTACACCTTC

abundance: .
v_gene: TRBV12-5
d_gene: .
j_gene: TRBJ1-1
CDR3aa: CASGSYGSEAFF
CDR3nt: TGTGCTAGTGGTTCCTATGGTTCTGAAGCTTTCTTT

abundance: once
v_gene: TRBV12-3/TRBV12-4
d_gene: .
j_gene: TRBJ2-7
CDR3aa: CASRAREKGYEQYF
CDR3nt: TGTGCCAGCAGGGCCAGGGAAAAAGGCTACGAGCAGTACTTC

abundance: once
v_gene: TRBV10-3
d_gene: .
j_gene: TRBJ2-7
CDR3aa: CAISKEQDGWNEQYF
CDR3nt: TGTGCCATCAGTAAAGAACAGGACGGGTGGAACGAGCAGTACTTC

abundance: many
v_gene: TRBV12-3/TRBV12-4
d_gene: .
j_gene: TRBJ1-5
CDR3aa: CASSFDSSQPQHF
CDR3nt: TGTGCCAGCAGTTTCGACAGTTCTCAGCCCCAGCATTTT